This TCR beta chain came from a study of identical twins. From the 5' RACE reads, TCRdb called clonotypes with MiXCR, one entry per CDR3 protein. This sample has about 190,000 distinct CDR3 sequences, with approximately 16% found just once. This clonotype has more than one count but fewer than ten. These data are also associated with another study on T cells expressing NK-cell markers.

This clonotype was sampled from a woman between 18 and 29 years old in good health. Material: CD8+ T cells sorted from blood.

The CDR3 coding sequence is TGTGCCAGCACCGAGACAGGTCCGGGGGCGACGCAGTATTTT. It is translated as CASTETGPGATQYF. The chain recombines TRBV6-1 with TRBJ2-3, with D perhaps assigned TRBD1 or TRBD2 (6 bases each). CDR1 MNHNS and CDR2 SASEGT come from the germline V gene. The CDR3 is 14 residues long. V dropped 7 bases and J dropped 9 bases, with 20 bases sitting between them.